This T cell receptor beta chain came from a study of beta chain features in type 1 diabetes. Germline V gene data show CDR1 as MNHNY and CDR2 as SVGAGI (reference sequence). The J segment lost 3 bases and the V segment lost 6 bases, leaving 4 bases of the junction unmatched. The CDR3 is 14 residues long. This clone has a handful of counts. Its cognate antigen is unknown. Study results and caveats: Short templates might get an advantage during PCR, and this would be equal in patients and controls. A greater similarity of naive, central memory and Treg TCRB repertoires was seen among patients than among healthy donors.

What was sequenced were expressed TCRB transcripts, since all of the isolated RNA had been reverse transcribed. The repertoire was sequenced with immunoSEQ multiplex PCR; TCRdb's copy has only in-frame clones and lacks some. The data contain more than 120,000 clones, 10% of them seen just once; the ten biggest clones take up around 1.2%. Source material: naive CD4+ T cells from blood. This clonotype was sampled from a man aged 18-30 years in good health. The chain joins TRBV6-6 to TRBJ2-2, with 7 bases lining up with TRBD1. In DNA form, the CDR3 reads TGTGCCAGCAGATGGGACAGATACACCGGGGAGCTGTTTTTT. This gives the protein CASRWDRYTGELFF.